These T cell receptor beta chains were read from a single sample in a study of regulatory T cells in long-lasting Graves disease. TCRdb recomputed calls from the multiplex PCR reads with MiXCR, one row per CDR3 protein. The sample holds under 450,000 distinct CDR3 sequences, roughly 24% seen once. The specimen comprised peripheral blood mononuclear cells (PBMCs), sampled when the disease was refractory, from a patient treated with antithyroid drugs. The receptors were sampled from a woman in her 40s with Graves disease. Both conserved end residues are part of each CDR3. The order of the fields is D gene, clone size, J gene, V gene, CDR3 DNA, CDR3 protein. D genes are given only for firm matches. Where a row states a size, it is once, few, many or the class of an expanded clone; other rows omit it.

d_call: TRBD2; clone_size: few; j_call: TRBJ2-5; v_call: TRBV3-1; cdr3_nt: TGTGCCAGCAGCCCCATTTTAGCGGGAGTTGGGGAGACCCAGTACTTC; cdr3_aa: CASSPILAGVGETQYF
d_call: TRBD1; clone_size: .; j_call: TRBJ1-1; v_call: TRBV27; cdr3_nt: TGTGCCAGCAGTGAGGGACAGGGGGCCGGCACTGAAGCTTTCTTT; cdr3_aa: CASSEGQGAGTEAFF
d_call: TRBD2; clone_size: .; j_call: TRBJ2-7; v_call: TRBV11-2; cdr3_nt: TGTGCCAGCAGCTCAATGACTAGCGGGAGGGCCTACGAGCAGTACTTC; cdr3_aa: CASSSMTSGRAYEQYF
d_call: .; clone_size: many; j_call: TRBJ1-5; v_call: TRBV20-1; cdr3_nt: TGCAGTGCTAGAGATGGTACCCACCAGCCCCAGCATTTT; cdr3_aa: CSARDGTHQPQHF
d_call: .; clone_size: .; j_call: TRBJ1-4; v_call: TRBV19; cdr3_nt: TGTGCCACCAGACAAGGGGTCACTAATGAAGAACTGTTTTTT; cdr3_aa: CATRQGVTNEELFF
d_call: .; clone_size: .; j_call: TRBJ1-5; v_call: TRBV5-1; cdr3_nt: TGCGCCAGCAGCACAACAGGGCTCCCCAATCAGCCCCAGCATTTT; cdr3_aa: CASSTTGLPNQPQHF
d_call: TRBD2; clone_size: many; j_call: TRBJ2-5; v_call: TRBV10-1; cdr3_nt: TGTGCCAGCAGCCGAGGACTAGCGGGAGGAGAGACCCAGTACTTC; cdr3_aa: CASSRGLAGGETQYF
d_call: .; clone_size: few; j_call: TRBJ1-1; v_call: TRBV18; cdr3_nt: TGTGCCAGCTCACCAATGGAGGGATACACTGAAGCTTTCTTT; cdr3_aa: CASSPMEGYTEAFF
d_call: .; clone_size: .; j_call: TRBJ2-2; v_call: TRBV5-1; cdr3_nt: TGCGCCAGCAGCCTAAGGGACTCGAACACCGGGGAGCTGTTTTTT; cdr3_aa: CASSLRDSNTGELFF
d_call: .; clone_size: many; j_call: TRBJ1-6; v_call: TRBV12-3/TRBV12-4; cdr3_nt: TGTGCCAGCAGTTCCCCTTCTGGGAGCTCCTATAATTCACCCCTCCACTTT; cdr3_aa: CASSSPSGSSYNSPLHF
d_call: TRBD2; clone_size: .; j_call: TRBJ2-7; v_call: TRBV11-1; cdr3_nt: TGTGCCAGCAGTCCGGCCCCGCGGGGGTACTCCTACGAGCAGTACTTC; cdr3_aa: CASSPAPRGYSYEQYF
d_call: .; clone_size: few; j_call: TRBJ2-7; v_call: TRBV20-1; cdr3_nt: TGCAGTGCCACCCCCCTTAGGGGACGGATCTACGAGCAGTACTTC; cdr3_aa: CSATPLRGRIYEQYF
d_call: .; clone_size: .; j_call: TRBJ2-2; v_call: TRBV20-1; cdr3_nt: TGCAGTGCTAGTCTTGAGCGACCCGGGGAGCTGTTTTTT; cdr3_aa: CSASLERPGELFF
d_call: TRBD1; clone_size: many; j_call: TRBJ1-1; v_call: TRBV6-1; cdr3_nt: TGTGCCAGCAGGAGGACAGGGGCGAACACTGAAGCTTTCTTT; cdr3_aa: CASRRTGANTEAFF
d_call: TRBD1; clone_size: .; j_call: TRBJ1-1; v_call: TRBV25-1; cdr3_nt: TGTGCCAGCAGAGCAGGGGGGAGTGAAGCTTTCTTT; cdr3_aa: CASRAGGSEAFF
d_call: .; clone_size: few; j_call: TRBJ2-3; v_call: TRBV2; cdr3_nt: TGTGCCAGCAGTGAACTTCGTGATACGCAGTATTTT; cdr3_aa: CASSELRDTQYF
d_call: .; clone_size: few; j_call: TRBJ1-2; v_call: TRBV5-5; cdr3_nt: TGTGCCAGCAGCTTGGCAGTTACCGGGGCGCGAGGCTACACCTTC; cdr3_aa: CASSLAVTGARGYTF
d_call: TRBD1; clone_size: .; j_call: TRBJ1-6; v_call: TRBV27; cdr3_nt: TGTGCCAGCAGTTTAATGACAGGGGCTGTGAGTTCACCCCTCCACTTT; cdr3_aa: CASSLMTGAVSSPLHF
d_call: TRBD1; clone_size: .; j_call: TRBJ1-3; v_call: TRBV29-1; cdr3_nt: TGCAGCGCCCAAGGGCAGGGGGCGAGAAACACCATATATTTT; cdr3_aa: CSAQGQGARNTIYF
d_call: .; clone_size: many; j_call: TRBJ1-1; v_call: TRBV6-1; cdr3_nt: TGTGCCAGCAGACCCGACAGATCGAACACTGAAGCTTTCTTT; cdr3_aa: CASRPDRSNTEAFF
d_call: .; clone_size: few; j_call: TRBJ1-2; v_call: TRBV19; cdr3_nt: TGTGCCAGTAGTATTAGGAGCCAGGGGCTGGATGGCTACACCTTC; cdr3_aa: CASSIRSQGLDGYTF
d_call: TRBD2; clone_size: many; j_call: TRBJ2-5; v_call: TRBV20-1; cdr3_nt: TGCAGTGCTCTCCCGGGACTAGCGGGATGGACCCAGTACTTC; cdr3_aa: CSALPGLAGWTQYF
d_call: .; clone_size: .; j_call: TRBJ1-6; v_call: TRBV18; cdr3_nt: TGTGCCAGCTCACCAGGGAACGATTCACCCCTCCACTTT; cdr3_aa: CASSPGNDSPLHF
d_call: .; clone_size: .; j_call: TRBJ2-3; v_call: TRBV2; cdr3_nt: TGTGCCAGCAGGGCCCCGTTCCACACAGATACGCAGTATTTT; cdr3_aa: CASRAPFHTDTQYF
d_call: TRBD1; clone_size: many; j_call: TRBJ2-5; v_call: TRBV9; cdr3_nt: TGTGCCAGCAGCTTGACAGGGGCGCAAGAGACCCAGTACTTC; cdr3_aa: CASSLTGAQETQYF
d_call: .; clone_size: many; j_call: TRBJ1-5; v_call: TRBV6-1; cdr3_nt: TGTGCCAGCAGTGCCGGGCCCAAGAATCAGCCCCAGCATTTT; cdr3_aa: CASSAGPKNQPQHF
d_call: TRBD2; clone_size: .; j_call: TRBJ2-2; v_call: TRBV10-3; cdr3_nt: TGTGCCATCAGTGAGGCTAGCGGGAGGCCGAACACCGGGGAGCTGTTTTTT; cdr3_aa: CAISEASGRPNTGELFF
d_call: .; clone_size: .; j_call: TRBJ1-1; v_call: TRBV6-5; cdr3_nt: TGTGCCAGCAGTTACTCCCAGCCCACTGAAGCTTTCTTT; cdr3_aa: CASSYSQPTEAFF
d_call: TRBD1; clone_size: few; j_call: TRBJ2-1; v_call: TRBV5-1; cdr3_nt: TGCGCCAGCAATAGGGACAGGGGGGCTAGCTCCTACAATGAGCAGTTCTTC; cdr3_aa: CASNRDRGASSYNEQFF
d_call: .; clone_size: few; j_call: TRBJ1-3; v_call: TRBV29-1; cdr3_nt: TGCAGCGTTCGAGACGCCGGGTTAGAATTAGGAAACACCATATATTTT; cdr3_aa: CSVRDAGLELGNTIYF
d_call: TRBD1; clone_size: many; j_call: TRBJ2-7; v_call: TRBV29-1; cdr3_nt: TGCAGCGCACTCACCGGGACAGGGTGGTACGAGCAGTACTTC; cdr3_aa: CSALTGTGWYEQYF
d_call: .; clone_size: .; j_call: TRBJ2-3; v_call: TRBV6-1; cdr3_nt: TGTGCCAGCGGAGATCCGGGCTTCACAGATACGCAGTATTTT; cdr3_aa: CASGDPGFTDTQYF
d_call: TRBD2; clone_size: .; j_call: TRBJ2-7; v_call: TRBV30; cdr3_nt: TGTGCCTGGAGTAAGGCGGGAGGCGTCTACGAGCAGTACTTC; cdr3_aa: CAWSKAGGVYEQYF
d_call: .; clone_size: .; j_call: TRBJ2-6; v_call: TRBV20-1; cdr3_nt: TGCAGTGCTAGAAGGCGACAGTTATCCTCTGGGGCCAACGTCCTGACTTTC; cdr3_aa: CSARRRQLSSGANVLTF
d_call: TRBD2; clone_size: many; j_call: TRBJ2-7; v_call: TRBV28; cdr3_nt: TGTGCCAGCACTAGCGGGGCTCGAATCGAGCAGTACTTC; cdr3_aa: CASTSGARIEQYF
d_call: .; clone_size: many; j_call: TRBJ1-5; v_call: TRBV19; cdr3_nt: TGTGCCAGTAGTTGGTCACAAACCAGCAATCAGCCCCAGCATTTT; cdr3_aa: CASSWSQTSNQPQHF
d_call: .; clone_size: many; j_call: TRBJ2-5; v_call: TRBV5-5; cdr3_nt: TGTGCCAGCAGCTTGCCGGCACACCAAGAGACCCAGTACTTC; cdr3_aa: CASSLPAHQETQYF
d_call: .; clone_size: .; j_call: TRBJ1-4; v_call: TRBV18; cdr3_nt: TGTGCCAGCTCGCCACTGCGGGAGCCTTCCCATGAAAAACTGTTTTTT; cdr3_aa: CASSPLREPSHEKLFF
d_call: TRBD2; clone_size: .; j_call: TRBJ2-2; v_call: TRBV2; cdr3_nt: TGTGCCAGCACGGGACTAGCAGGCTTCGCCGGGGAGCTGTTTTTT; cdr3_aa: CASTGLAGFAGELFF
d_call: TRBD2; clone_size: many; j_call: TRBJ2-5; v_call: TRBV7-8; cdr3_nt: TGTGCCAGCAGTATAGAGAGACTAGCGGGTTCTAGAAAACTCCAAGAGACCCAGTACTTC; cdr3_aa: CASSIERLAGSRKLQETQYF
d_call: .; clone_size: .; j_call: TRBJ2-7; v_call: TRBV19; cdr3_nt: TGTGCCAGTAGTATCAGGGCTGGAGATACCTACGAGCAGTACTTC; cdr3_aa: CASSIRAGDTYEQYF